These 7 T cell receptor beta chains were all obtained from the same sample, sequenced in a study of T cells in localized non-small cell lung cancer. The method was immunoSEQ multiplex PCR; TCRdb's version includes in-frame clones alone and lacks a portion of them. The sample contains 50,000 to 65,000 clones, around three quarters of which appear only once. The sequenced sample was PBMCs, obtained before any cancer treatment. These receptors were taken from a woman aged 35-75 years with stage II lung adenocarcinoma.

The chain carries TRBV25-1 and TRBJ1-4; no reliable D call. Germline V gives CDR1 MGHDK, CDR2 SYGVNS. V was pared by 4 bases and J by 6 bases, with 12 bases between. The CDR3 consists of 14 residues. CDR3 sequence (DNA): TGTGCCAGCAGTGTTTCCCGCGGGGATGAAAAACTGTTTTTT. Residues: CASSVSRGDEKLFF.

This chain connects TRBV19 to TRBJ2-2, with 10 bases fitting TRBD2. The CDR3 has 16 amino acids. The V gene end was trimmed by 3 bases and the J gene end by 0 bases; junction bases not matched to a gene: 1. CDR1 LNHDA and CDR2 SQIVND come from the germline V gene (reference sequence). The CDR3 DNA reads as TGTGCCAGTAGTATCCTAGCGGGGGCGAACACCGGGGAGCTGTTTTTT. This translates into CASSILAGANTGELFF.

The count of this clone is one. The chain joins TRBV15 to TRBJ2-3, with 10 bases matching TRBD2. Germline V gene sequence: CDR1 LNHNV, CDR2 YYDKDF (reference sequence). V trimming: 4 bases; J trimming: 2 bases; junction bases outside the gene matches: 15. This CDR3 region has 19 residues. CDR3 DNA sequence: TGTGCCACCAGCATTACTGGACTAGCGGCGAAGGTGGTCACAGATACGCAGTATTTT. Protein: CATSITGLAAKVVTDTQYF.

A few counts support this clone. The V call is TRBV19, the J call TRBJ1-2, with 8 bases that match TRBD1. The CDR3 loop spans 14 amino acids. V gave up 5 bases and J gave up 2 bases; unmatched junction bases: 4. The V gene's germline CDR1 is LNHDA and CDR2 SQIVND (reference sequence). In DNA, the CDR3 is TGTGCCAGTAGTCGACAGGGGCAGAACTATGGCTACACCTTC. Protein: CASSRQGQNYGYTF. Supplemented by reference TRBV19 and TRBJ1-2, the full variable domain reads DGGITQSPKYLFRKEGQNVTLSCEQNLNHDAMYWYRQDPGQGLRLIYYSQIVNDFQKGDIAEGYSVSREKKESFPLTVTSAQKNPTAFYLCASSRQGQNYGYTFGSGTRLTVV.

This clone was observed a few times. The CDR3 reads CASSPREWKETQYF. In nucleotides, the CDR3 is TGTGCCAGCAGCCCCCGTGAGTGGAAAGAGACCCAGTACTTC. The V and J genes are TRBV13 and TRBJ2-5; D is uncertain. The length of the CDR3 is 14 residues. The germline CDR1 and CDR2 sequences are PRHDT and FYEKMQ (reference sequence). Trimming pared 5 bases from V and 3 bases from J, leaving 13 bases between.

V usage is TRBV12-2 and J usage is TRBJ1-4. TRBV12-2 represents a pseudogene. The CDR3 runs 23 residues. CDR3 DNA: TGTGCAAGTCGCTTAAGCCATGAGAAGGGAACGTACGAGCCAGTGAAAACTAATGAAAAACTGTTTTTT. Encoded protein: CASRLSHEKGTYEPVKTNEKLFF.

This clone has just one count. The CDR3 coding sequence is TGTGCCAGCTCAGGGGGGATCTACGAGCAGTACTTC. Its protein product is CASSGGIYEQYF. This rearrangement joins TRBV18 to TRBJ2-7; perhaps TRBD2 as D (6 bases). The CDR3 sequence is 12 residues long. Germline-derived CDR1 and CDR2 are KGHSH and LQKENI. V lost 5 bases and J lost 3, with 8 bases in between. The whole variable domain, remainder taken from reference TRBV18 and TRBJ2-7, is NAGVMQNPRHLVRRRGQEARLRCSPMKGHSHVYWYRQLPEEGLKFMVYLQKENIIDESGMPKERFSAEFPKEGPSILRIQQVVRGDSAAYFCASSGGIYEQYFGPGTRLTVT.